This T cell receptor beta chain was sequenced in a study of blood T cell repertoires in COVID-19. About the study: Samples of COVID-19 (acute and convalescent) were obtained from the United States, Italy and Spain.

Deletions cut 10 bases from V and 2 bases from J, with 18 bases between. Germline CDR1 reads MNHEY; CDR2 reads SVGAGI. The CDR3 length is 14 residues. TCRdb's copy holds only in-frame clones and misses some; the assay was immunoSEQ multiplex PCR. The profile shows approximately 290,000 clones, 65% to 85% of them singletons. This clonotype originated in a person aged 70 to 85 with COVID-19, enrolled during active disease. V and J are TRBV6-5 and TRBJ2-7; possible D gene TRBD2, 5 bases. What was sequenced was peripheral blood. CDR3: CATQGGPRPYEQYF. The CDR3 coding sequence is TGTGCCACCCAAGGCGGGCCCCGGCCCTACGAGCAGTACTTC.